This TCR beta chain was captured in a study of T cells in Graves' hyperthyroidism and ophthalmopathy. This clonotype was detected only a few times. Germline is not matched at one junction end, which may reflect a read error. CDR1 is MNHEY and CDR2 is SMNVEV in the germline V gene (reference sequence). The CDR3 contains 15 residues. Amplified TCR beta CDR3 regions derived from RNA transcripts. With the HTBI primer set, the TCR CDR3 went through a first round of RT-PCR. One entry per CDR3 protein, called by TCRdb with MiXCR from the multiplex PCR reads. The table includes about 480,000 distinct CDR3 sequences, roughly a quarter detected once.

The receptor comes from a woman younger than 45 with Graves' ophthalmopathy. The sample comprised blood. V and J are TRBV27 and TRBJ1-5, with D perhaps matching TRBD1 (6 bases). CDR3 residues: CASSRGQPSNQPKHF. The CDR3 DNA follows: TGTGCCAGCAGCCGAGGACAGCCTAGCAATCAGCCCAAGCATTTT.